A single sample is the source of the 15 T cell receptor beta chains below, sequenced in a study of T cell changes during pregnancy in multiple sclerosis (dated by TCRdb to the late 2010s). Library creation used the immunoSEQ multiplex PCR assay. TCRdb's version of the immuneACCESS table is confined to in-frame rearrangements and falls short of the full clone set. An unresolved V gene accounts for under half of the shortfall where checked; the remainder is of unknown origin. The sample records about 55,000 clones, about 92% of which are singletons. The top ten clones comprise around 4% of the sample. The specimen comprised CD8+ T cells from peripheral blood mononuclear cells, sampled in the second trimester of pregnancy. All receptors come from a female donor with multiple sclerosis, enrolled in a pregnancy study.

The rearrangement links TRBV5-4 to TRBJ1-3, with 7 bases fitting TRBD1. Germline V gives CDR1 SGHNT, CDR2 YYREEE (reference sequence). CDR3 length: 17 residues. After removal of 3 bases from V and 4 bases from J, the junction contained 13 bases not matched to a gene. Written as DNA, the CDR3 is TGTGCCAGCAGCTCTACAGGGGCCGGAGGGGCAGGAAACACCATATATTTT. This codes for CASSSTGAGGAGNTIYF.

This chain connects TRBV27 to TRBJ1-3; D may be TRBD1 (5 bases). From germline, CDR1 is MNHEY and CDR2 SMNVEV (reference sequence). This CDR3 contains 19 residues. V was shortened by 9 bases and J by 0 bases, with 27 bases between the two germline ends. The CDR3: CASFGAGIHGRNSGNTIYF. CDR3 nucleotide sequence: TGTGCCAGTTTTGGGGCAGGAATTCATGGACGGAACTCTGGAAACACCATATATTTT.

The V call is TRBV27, the J call TRBJ1-4, with TRBD1 identical over 8 bases. V shed 3 bases, J shed 0 bases, and the junction held 6 bases outside the gene matches. Germline CDR1 and CDR2: MNHEY and SMNVEV (reference sequence). The CDR3 contains 17 residues. CDR3: CASSFRAGGSTNEKLFF. The CDR3, as DNA: TGTGCCAGCAGTTTCAGGGCAGGGGGCTCAACTAATGAAAAACTGTTTTTT.

This clone appeared once. The gene calls are TRBV27 and TRBJ2-1; 14 bases are shared with TRBD2. Trimming cost V 5 bases and J 10 bases; bases outside gene matches: 10. Germline V CDR1 and CDR2: MNHEY, SMNVEV (reference sequence). The CDR3 has 16 amino acids. The CDR3 DNA reads TGTGCCAGCAGTACGACTAGCGGGAGGGCCCGATTAGAGCAGTTCTTC. Encoded protein: CASSTTSGRARLEQFF.

CDR3 DNA sequence: TGTGCCAGCAGCTCGGGACAGGGGTTGAACACTGAAGCTTTCTTT. Translation: CASSSGQGLNTEAFF. The V call is TRBV7-9, the J call TRBJ1-1, with 10 bases fitting TRBD1. After removal of 4 bases from V and 0 bases from J, the junction contained 2 bases not matched to a gene. There are 15 residues in the CDR3. CDR1 and CDR2 (germline): SEHNR, FQNEAQ (reference sequence).

The V call is TRBV27, the J call TRBJ1-2; possibly TRBD1 for D (6 bases). V lost 4 bases to trimming and J lost 4 bases, with 13 bases between them. Germline CDR1 is MNHEY and CDR2 is SMNVEV (reference sequence). The CDR3 has 14 residues. CDR3 bases: TGTGCCAGCAGTTACTATGGGGGCGGCTATGGCTACACCTTC. This codes for CASSYYGGGYGYTF.

The chain uses TRBV4-1 and TRBJ2-1; 12 bases agree with TRBD2. This CDR3 spans 17 amino acids. From germline, CDR1 is MGHRA and CDR2 YSYEKL. The V segment lost 0 bases and the J segment 4 bases; nucleotides outside the gene matches: 4. As DNA, the CDR3 is TGCGCCAGCAGCCAAGATCCCGGGACTAGCGGGTACAATGAGCAGTTCTTC. It encodes CASSQDPGTSGYNEQFF.

V gene TRBV5-1 combines with J gene TRBJ2-7; 9 positions match TRBD1. The CDR3 runs to 15 residues. The germline gives CDR1 SGHRS, CDR2 YFSETQ. After removal of 4 bases from V and 6 bases from J, the junction contained 11 bases not matched to a gene. The chain's CDR3 is CASSLTRDRALEQYF. CDR3 nucleotides: TGCGCCAGCAGCCTAACCCGGGACAGGGCTCTCGAGCAGTACTTC.

The CDR3 nucleotides read TGTGCCGGCCCACGAGGGTCGTTGACCTTC. It yields the protein CAGPRGSLTF. The J gene is TRBJ1-2, the V gene TRBV28; D unresolved. Germline V gene data show CDR1 as MDHEN and CDR2 as SYDVKM. The V and J ends lost 11 bases and 14 bases respectively, with 18 bases between them. CDR3 length: 10 amino acids.

This sequence joins TRBV14 and TRBJ1-4; 8 bases agree with TRBD1. CDR1 is SGHDN, CDR2 FVKESK, per germline. This CDR3 spans 15 amino acids. The junction had 8 bases not matched to a gene; V was cut back by 4 bases and J by 7 bases. CDR3 region: CASSPLTGVGEKLFF. DNA of the CDR3: TGTGCCAGCAGCCCGCTGACAGGGGTTGGTGAAAAACTGTTTTTT.

The rearrangement links TRBV7-8 to TRBJ2-7; maybe TRBD1 (6 bases). Trimming took off 2 bases at V and 6 bases at J, with 17 bases between the two ends. CDR3 length equals 15 residues. The germline V gene encodes CDR1 SGHVS and CDR2 FQNEAQ. CDR3 DNA: TGTGCCAGCAGCTTAACCCAGGGGCATTTCTCCGAGCAGTACTTC. It is translated as CASSLTQGHFSEQYF.

This clone was detected only once. CDR3 region: CASSPGDGDYGYTF. In DNA form, the CDR3 reads TGTGCCAGCAGCCCAGGGGACGGAGACTATGGCTACACCTTC. This rearrangement joins TRBV7-3 to TRBJ1-2, with D perhaps matching TRBD1 (6 bases). Germline V gene sequence: CDR1 SGHTA, CDR2 FQGTGA. The ends were cut back, 5 bases at V and 3 bases at J, with 13 bases in the middle. This CDR3 spans 14 amino acids.

The chain joins TRBV29-1 to TRBJ2-2; 12 bases are shared with TRBD2. With 3 bases clipped from V and 3 bases from J, the junction kept 8 bases outside the gene matches. Germline CDR1 SQVTM, CDR2 ANQGSEA. This CDR3 comprises 17 residues. The CDR3 DNA reads TGCAGCGTTGAGGGTACTAGCGGGGGGCAATACACCGGGGAGCTGTTTTTT. Translation: CSVEGTSGGQYTGELFF.

This chain links TRBV7-2 with TRBJ2-5; the D gene is possibly TRBD2 (5 bases). The length of the CDR3 is 13 residues. The germline gives CDR1 SGHTA, CDR2 FQGNSA. V lost 10 bases, J lost 2 bases, and 14 bases lay in between. CDR3 coding DNA: TGTGCCAACAGAGGACTGGGGCAAGAGACCCAGTACTTC. The encoded protein is CANRGLGQETQYF. Complete variable domain (other parts from reference TRBV7-2 and TRBJ2-5): GAGVSQSPSNKVTEKGKDVELRCDPISGHTALYWYRQSLGQGLEFLIYFQGNSAPDKSGLPSDRFSAERTGGSVSTLTIQRTQQEDSAVYLCANRGLGQETQYFGPGTRLLVL.

This clone has a single count. The chain combines TRBV4-1 with TRBJ2-5; tentative D call: TRBD1 (5 bases). The CDR3 is 15 residues long. The germline V gene has CDR1 MGHRA and CDR2 YSYEKL. The V and J ends lost 4 bases and 2 bases respectively, with 14 bases between them. Written as DNA, the CDR3 is TGCGCCAGCAGCCTGAGGAACAGGCCTCAAGAGACCCAGTACTTC. Residues: CASSLRNRPQETQYF.